This T cell receptor (beta chain) was observed in a study of regulatory T cells in long-lasting Graves disease. Study-wide results and caveats: With approximately 2,800 shared public clonotypes, persistent patients exceeded new patients, who shared about a thousand.

Construction of TCR beta libraries relied on iRepertoire HTBI primers and on Arm-PCR targeting CDR3 regions. Via MiXCR, TCRdb re-called the multiplex PCR reads, giving one row per CDR3 protein. The data show 350,000 to 500,000 distinct CDR3 sequences, roughly 15% seen once. Details on this clonotype: No antigen is known for it.

This CDR3 is built from 17 residues. From germline, CDR1 is LGHDT and CDR2 YNNKEL (reference sequence). Unmatched junction bases numbered 7, after V lost 9 bases and J lost 0 bases. The sample's time point: newly diagnosed GD, antithyroid drugs for less than 3 months. Preparation of the TCR library used RNA extracted from PBMCs. This same sample was also part of a study on T cells in Graves' hyperthyroidism and ophthalmopathy. That work contributes: Also found in blood were most expanded thyroid clonotypes above 0.001.

The gene calls are TRBV3-1 and TRBJ2-1, with 14 bases identical to TRBD2. The material was peripheral blood mononuclear cells (PBMCs), obtained at new diagnosis, from a patient treated with antithyroid drugs. This receptor was identified in a woman aged 45-65 years with Graves disease. The CDR3 is CASLTGTSGSSYNEQFF. The DNA of the CDR3 is TGTGCCAGTCTAACCGGGACTAGCGGGAGCTCCTACAATGAGCAGTTCTTC.